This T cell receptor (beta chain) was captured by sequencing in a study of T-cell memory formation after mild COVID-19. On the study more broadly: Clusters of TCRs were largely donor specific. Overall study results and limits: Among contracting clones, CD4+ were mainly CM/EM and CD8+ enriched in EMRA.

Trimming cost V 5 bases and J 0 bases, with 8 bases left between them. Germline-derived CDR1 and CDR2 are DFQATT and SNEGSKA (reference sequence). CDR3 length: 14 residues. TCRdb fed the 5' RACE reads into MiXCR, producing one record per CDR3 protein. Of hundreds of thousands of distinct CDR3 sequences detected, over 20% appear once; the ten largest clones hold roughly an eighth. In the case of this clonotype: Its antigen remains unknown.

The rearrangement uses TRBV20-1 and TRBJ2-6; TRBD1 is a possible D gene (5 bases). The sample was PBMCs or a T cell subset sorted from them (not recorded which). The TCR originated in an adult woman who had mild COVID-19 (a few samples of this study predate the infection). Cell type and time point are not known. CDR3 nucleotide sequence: TGCAGTGCTCCGACAGTCTCTGGGGCCAACGTCCTGACTTTC. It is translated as CSAPTVSGANVLTF.